This T cell receptor beta chain was observed in a study of blood T cell repertoires in COVID-19. This CDR3 contains 16 residues. The V gene lost 0 bases and the J gene lost 0 bases, with 12 bases spanning the gap. The germline V gene encodes CDR1 SGHRS and CDR2 YFSETQ. Sequencing was performed with immunoSEQ multiplex PCR; in TCRdb, only in-frame clones are kept and a portion is missing. The top ten hold 4.5% to 5% of the sample, which has approximately 240,000 clones, around 82% seen once. This clone was observed a single time. This chain joins TRBV5-1 and TRBJ1-1; D remains ambiguous. What was sequenced was peripheral blood. This TCR was sampled from a woman older than 75 with active or convalescent COVID-19. CDR3 in DNA: TGCGCCAGCAGCTTGGTCGGGAGCGGGATGAACACTGAAGCTTTCTTT. Translating gives CASSLVGSGMNTEAFF.